The T cell receptor (beta chain) under discussion was sequenced for a study of shared clonotypes between healthy human individuals. Overall study context: Researchers assigned three CD4 naive, three CD4 memory, two CD8 naive and one CD8 memory plate to each donor.

Donors comprised healthy HIV-negative adults lacking recent acute infections or vaccinations. The study's findings and limits: Sequencing depth was a factor that was expected to affect clonotype sharing among donors.

Only in-frame clones appear in the TCRdb table, and some are missing; sequencing was by immunoSEQ multiplex PCR. The repertoire holds 1,100,000 or so clones, around 78% seen once, with 0.5% to 0.6% in the top ten. Trimming at V came to 7 bases and at J to 5 bases, leaving 13 bases not matched to a gene. Germline lookup yields CDR1 GTSNPN and CDR2 SVGIG (reference sequence). The CDR3 runs to 14 residues. This clone was seen a single time. Its matching antigen is unknown. This TCR was recovered from a man aged 18 to 35 in good health. Some clones in this sample may be carry-over from other donors' samples. Sequencing was performed on memory CD4+ T cells from PBMCs. The subset: CD45RA-negative fraction. The V call is TRBV30, the J call TRBJ2-5, with TRBD2 matching over 7 bases. CDR3 DNA: TGTGCCTCTGATCCTAGGACTAGTGTTGAGACCCAGTACTTC. The encoded protein is CASDPRTSVETQYF.